The T cell receptor (beta chain) described here comes from a study of shared clonotypes between healthy human individuals. The study, taken as a whole, reports: Memory subsets generally showed lower estimated richness than naive subsets.

On sorted subsets, replicate PCRs used roughly 190 ng DNA, or some 28,000 T cell genomes. Using immunoSEQ multiplex PCR, the repertoire was profiled, and TCRdb retains in-frame clones only, with some absent. The repertoire includes roughly 640,000 clones, around 97% of them detected once, and around 0.06% sits in the top ten. The CDR3 consists of 19 residues. Losses at the gene ends were 5 bases for V and 0 bases for J; bases not matched to a gene: 15. CDR1 is MDHEN and CDR2 is SYDVKM in the germline V gene. Remarks on this clone: The antigen remains unidentified.

Sample: naive CD4+ T cells sorted from blood. This sample's subset: CD45RA+ positively selected. V is TRBV28 and J is TRBJ1-2; 10 bases are a match to TRBD1. This receptor was obtained from a woman aged 25 to 45 in good health. CDR3 loop: CASSLDPGTGVGTNYGYTF. CDR3 coding DNA: TGTGCCAGCAGTCTTGACCCCGGGACAGGGGTTGGAACTAACTATGGCTACACCTTC.